This TCR beta chain was captured by sequencing in a study of PD-L1 blockade in urothelial cancer. Only in-frame clones appear in the TCRdb table, and some are missing; sequencing was by immunoSEQ multiplex PCR. Here the sample spans tens of thousands of clones, around nine tenths being singletons. The source is a man between 60 and 75 years old with urothelial cancer. The material sequenced was PBMCs, taken around atezolizumab (anti-PD-L1) treatment.

The CDR3: CASTRAGGPDTQYF. CDR3 coding DNA: TGTGCCAGCACCCGAGCGGGGGGACCAGATACGCAGTATTTT. The V gene is TRBV6-1, the J gene TRBJ2-3; 9 bases line up with TRBD2. Germline CDR1 MNHNS, CDR2 SASEGT. The CDR3 runs to 14 residues. V was clipped by 7 bases and J by 4 bases; unmatched bases: 6.